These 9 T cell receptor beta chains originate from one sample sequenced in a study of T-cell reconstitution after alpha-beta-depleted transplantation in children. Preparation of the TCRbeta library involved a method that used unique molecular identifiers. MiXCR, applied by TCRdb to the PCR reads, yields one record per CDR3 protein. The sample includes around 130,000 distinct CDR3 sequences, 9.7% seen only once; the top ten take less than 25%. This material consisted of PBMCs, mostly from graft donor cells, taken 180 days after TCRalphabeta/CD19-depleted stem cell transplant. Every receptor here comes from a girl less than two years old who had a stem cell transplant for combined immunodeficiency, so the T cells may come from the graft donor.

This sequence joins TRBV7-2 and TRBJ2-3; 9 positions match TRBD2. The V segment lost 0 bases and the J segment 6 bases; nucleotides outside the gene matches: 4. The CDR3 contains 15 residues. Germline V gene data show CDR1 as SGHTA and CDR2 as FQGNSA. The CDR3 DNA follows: TGTGCCAGCAGCTTAGCCGCGGGGGGGGCTGATACGCAGTATTTT. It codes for CASSLAAGGADTQYF.

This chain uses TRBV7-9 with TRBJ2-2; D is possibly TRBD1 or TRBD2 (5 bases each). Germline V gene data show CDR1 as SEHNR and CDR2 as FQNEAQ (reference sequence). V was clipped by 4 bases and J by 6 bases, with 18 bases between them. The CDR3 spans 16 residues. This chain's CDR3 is CASSSLGTAFSGELFF. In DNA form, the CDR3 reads TGTGCCAGCAGCTCCTTGGGGACCGCCTTTTCCGGGGAGCTGTTTTTT. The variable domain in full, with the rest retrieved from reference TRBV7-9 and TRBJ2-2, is DTGVSQNPRHKITKRGQNVTFRCDPISEHNRLYWYRQTLGQGPEFLTYFQNEAQLEKSRLLSDRFSAERPKGSFSTLEIQRTEQGDSAMYLCASSSLGTAFSGELFFGEGSRLTVL.

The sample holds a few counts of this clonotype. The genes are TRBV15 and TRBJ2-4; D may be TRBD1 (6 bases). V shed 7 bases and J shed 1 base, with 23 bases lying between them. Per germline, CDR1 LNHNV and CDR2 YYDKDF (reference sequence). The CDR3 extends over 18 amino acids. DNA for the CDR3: TGTGCCACCAAGATTGGCCTTCGGGACATTAAGGCCAAAAACATTCAGTACTTC. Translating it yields CATKIGLRDIKAKNIQYF.

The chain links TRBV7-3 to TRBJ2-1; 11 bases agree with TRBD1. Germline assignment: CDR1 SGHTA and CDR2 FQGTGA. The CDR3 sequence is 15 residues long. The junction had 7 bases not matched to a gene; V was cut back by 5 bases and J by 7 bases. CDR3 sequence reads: CASSLGQGAKNEQFF. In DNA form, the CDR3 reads TGTGCCAGCAGCCTCGGACAGGGGGCGAAAAATGAGCAGTTCTTC. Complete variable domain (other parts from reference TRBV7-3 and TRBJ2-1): GAGVSQTPSNKVTEKGKYVELRCDPISGHTALYWYRQSLGQGPEFLIYFQGTGAADDSGLPNDRFFAVRPEGSVSTLKIQRTERGDSAVYLCASSLGQGAKNEQFFGPGTRLTVL.

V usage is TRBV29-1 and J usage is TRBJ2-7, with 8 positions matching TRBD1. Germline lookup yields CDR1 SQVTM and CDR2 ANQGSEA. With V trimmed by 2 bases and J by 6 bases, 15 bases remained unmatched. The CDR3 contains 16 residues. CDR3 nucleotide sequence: TGCAGCGTTGAATATCATGCGCGACAGGGGCTTCGCGAGCAGTACTTC. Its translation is CSVEYHARQGLREQYF.

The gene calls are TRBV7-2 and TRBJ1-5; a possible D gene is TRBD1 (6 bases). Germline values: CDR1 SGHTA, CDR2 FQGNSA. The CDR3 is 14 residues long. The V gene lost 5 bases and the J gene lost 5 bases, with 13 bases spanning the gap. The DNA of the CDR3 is TGTGCCAGCAGCCCACAGGGTGGGGATCAGCCCCAGCATTTT. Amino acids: CASSPQGGDQPQHF.

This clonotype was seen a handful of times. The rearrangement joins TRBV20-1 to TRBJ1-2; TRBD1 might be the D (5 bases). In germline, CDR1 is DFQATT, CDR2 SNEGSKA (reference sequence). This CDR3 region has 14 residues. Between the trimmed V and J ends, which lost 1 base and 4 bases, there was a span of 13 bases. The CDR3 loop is CSARVGELLYGYTF. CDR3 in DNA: TGCAGTGCTAGAGTGGGGGAACTACTCTATGGCTACACCTTC.

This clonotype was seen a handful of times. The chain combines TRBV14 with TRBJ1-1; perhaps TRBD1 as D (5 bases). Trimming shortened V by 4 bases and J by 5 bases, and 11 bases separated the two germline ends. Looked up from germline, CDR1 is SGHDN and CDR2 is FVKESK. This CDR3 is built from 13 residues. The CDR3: CASSPFWGTEAFF. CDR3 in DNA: TGTGCCAGCAGCCCGTTTTGGGGGACTGAAGCTTTCTTT. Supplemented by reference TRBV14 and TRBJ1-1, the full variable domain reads EAGVTQFPSHSVIEKGQTVTLRCDPISGHDNLYWYRRVMGKEIKFLLHFVKESKQDESGMPNNRFLAERTGGTYSTLKVQPAELEDSGVYFCASSPFWGTEAFFGQGTRLTVV.

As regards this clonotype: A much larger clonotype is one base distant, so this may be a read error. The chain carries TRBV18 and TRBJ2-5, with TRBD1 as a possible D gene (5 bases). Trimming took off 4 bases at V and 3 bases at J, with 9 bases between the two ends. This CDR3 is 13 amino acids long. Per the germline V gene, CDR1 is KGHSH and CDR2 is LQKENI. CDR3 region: CASSRDSEETQYF. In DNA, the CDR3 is TGTGCCAGCTCACGCGACAGTGAAGAGACCCAGTACTTC.